These T cell receptor beta chains were read from a single sample in a study of T cell responses to AZD1222 COVID-19 vaccine. Libraries were prepared by immunoSEQ multiplex PCR; TCRdb keeps only in-frame clonotypes and omits some of them. The table gives around 140,000 clones; the top ten clones make up about 2.2% of it. Input material: peripheral blood. Source of these receptors: an adult in good health. Each CDR3 is given with its conserved first and last residue. The D gene is left open where the match is weak.

v_gene	j_gene	d_gene	CDR3aa	CDR3nt
TRBV18	TRBJ2-5	NA	CASSRGGQETQYF	TGTGCCAGCTCACGAGGGGGTCAAGAGACCCAGTACTTC
TRBV11-3	TRBJ1-1	NA	CASSLDAPNTEAFF	TGTGCCAGCAGCTTAGATGCCCCGAACACTGAAGCTTTCTTT
TRBV19	TRBJ2-5	NA	CASRLQNWPGETQYF	TGTGCCAGCAGACTCCAAAATTGGCCTGGGGAGACCCAGTACTTC
TRBV6-2/TRBV6-3	TRBJ2-7	NA	CASSFVTYEQYF	TGTGCCAGCAGTTTTGTAACTTACGAGCAGTACTTC
TRBV21-1	TRBJ1-1	NA	CASSSWTGGMDCTEAFF	TGTGCCAGCAGCTCCTGGACAGGGGGCATGGATTGCACTGAAGCTTTCTTT
TRBV6-1	TRBJ1-5	NA	CASSETNSNQPQHF	TGTGCCAGCAGTGAAACTAATAGCAATCAGCCCCAGCATTTT
TRBV28	TRBJ1-2	NA	CASSTPPGGYTF	TGTGCCAGCAGTACACCACCTGGCGGCTACACCTTC
TRBV5-6	TRBJ1-2	NA	CASSLEDWVRVGYGYTF	TGTGCCAGCAGCTTGGAGGATTGGGTCAGGGTGGGCTATGGCTACACCTTC
TRBV30	TRBJ2-2	TRBD1	CAWSLARQTGVGNTGELFF	TGTGCCTGGAGTTTGGCCCGACAGACAGGGGTCGGGAACACCGGGGAGCTGTTTTTT
TRBV9	TRBJ1-4	NA	CASSALGTNEKLFF	TGTGCCAGCAGCGCGCTTGGAACTAATGAAAAACTGTTTTTT
TRBV6-5	TRBJ1-3	TRBD1	CASSYSGQVPGNTIYF	TGTGCCAGCAGTTACTCTGGACAGGTCCCTGGAAACACCATATATTTT
TRBV28	TRBJ1-2	NA	CASSFGAGSPYGYTF	TGTGCCAGCAGCTTTGGGGCCGGGAGTCCCTATGGCTACACCTTC
TRBV9	TRBJ1-2	NA	CASSTHAQGSNYGYTF	TGTGCCAGCAGCACACACGCCCAGGGGTCCAACTATGGCTACACCTTC
TRBV28	TRBJ1-4	NA	CASSDLEVVTNEKLFF	TGTGCCAGCAGTGACTTGGAGGTGGTGACTAATGAAAAACTGTTTTTT
TRBV15	TRBJ2-1	NA	CATWPGQGKRGNEQFF	TGTGCCACCTGGCCGGGACAAGGAAAGAGGGGCAATGAGCAGTTCTTC
TRBV18	TRBJ2-3	NA	CASSPRALGNTDTQYF	TGTGCCAGCTCACCACGTGCCCTAGGGAACACAGATACGCAGTATTTT
TRBV7-9	TRBJ2-5	TRBD2	CASSLTSSGQETQYF	TGTGCCAGCAGCTTAACCTCTAGCGGCCAAGAGACCCAGTACTTC
TRBV29-1	TRBJ2-7	TRBD1	CSVGTGGYEQYF	TGCAGCGTCGGGACAGGGGGCTACGAGCAGTACTTC
TRBV21-1	TRBJ1-2	NA	CASTKRGAGAFYGYTF	TGTGCCAGCACAAAACGAGGGGCAGGGGCGTTCTATGGCTACACCTTC
TRBV6-2/TRBV6-3	TRBJ2-7	NA	CASSYASRYEQYF	TGTGCCAGCAGTTACGCTAGTAGGTACGAGCAGTACTTC
TRBV15	TRBJ1-6	NA	CATSRGSLPLHF	TGTGCCACCAGCAGAGGAAGTCTGCCCCTCCACTTT
TRBV12-3/TRBV12-4	TRBJ1-1	NA	CASKRSNTEAFF	TGTGCCAGCAAGAGGTCGAACACTGAAGCTTTCTTT
TRBV4-3	TRBJ1-1	NA	CASSQDHSLYEAFF	TGCGCCAGCAGCCAAGATCACAGTCTATATGAAGCTTTCTTT
TRBV27	TRBJ2-2	NA	CASRPLGGTGELFF	TGTGCCAGCAGGCCCTTAGGGGGGACCGGGGAGCTGTTTTTT
TRBV6-5	TRBJ2-2	TRBD1	CASRKGQGVPGELFF	TGTGCCAGCAGGAAGGGACAGGGGGTCCCCGGGGAGCTGTTTTTT
TRBV6-5	TRBJ2-1	NA	CASSYRGASYNEQFF	TGTGCCAGCAGTTATAGGGGGGCCTCCTACAATGAGCAGTTCTTC
TRBV28	TRBJ1-5	NA	CASSLGWRVGQPQHF	TGTGCCAGCAGTTTAGGGTGGAGGGTCGGTCAGCCCCAGCATTTT
TRBV2	TRBJ2-7	TRBD2	CASSGLAGFDEQYF	TGTGCCAGCTCAGGACTAGCGGGGTTCGACGAGCAGTACTTC
TRBV7-2	TRBJ1-4	NA	CASSLVPEGEKLFF	TGTGCCAGCAGCTTAGTACCTGAGGGTGAAAAACTGTTTTTT
TRBV5-8	TRBJ1-1	NA	CASSLDWNTEAFF	TGTGCCAGCAGCCTTGACTGGAACACTGAAGCTTTCTTT
TRBV7-3	TRBJ2-3	NA	CASSLTGAPADTQYF	TGTGCCAGCAGCTTAACCGGGGCCCCGGCGGATACGCAGTATTTT
TRBV19	TRBJ2-3	NA	CASSMGRQWSTDTQYF	TGTGCCAGTAGTATGGGTCGGCAGTGGAGCACAGATACGCAGTATTTT
TRBV7-9	TRBJ1-2	NA	CASSLPLGGSDGYTF	TGTGCCAGCAGCTTACCCCTGGGGGGTAGCGATGGCTACACCTTC
TRBV9	TRBJ2-5	TRBD1	CASSLSLGGEETQYF	TGTGCCAGCAGCTTATCCCTAGGGGGCGAAGAGACCCAGTACTTC
TRBV19	TRBJ2-3	NA	CASSPRAFTDTQYF	TGTGCCAGTAGTCCAAGGGCGTTTACAGATACGCAGTATTTT
TRBV7-8	TRBJ1-1	NA	CASSPPQVGTEAFF	TGTGCCAGCAGCCCCCCCCAGGTTGGGACTGAAGCTTTCTTT
TRBV11-3	TRBJ2-4	NA	CASSLEFRKQGLLAKNIQYF	TGTGCCAGCAGCTTAGAGTTCCGGAAGCAGGGCCTGCTAGCCAAAAACATTCAGTACTTC
TRBV28	TRBJ1-2	NA	CASRVGQSYGYTF	TGTGCCAGCAGGGTCGGACAGTCCTATGGCTACACCTTC
TRBV19	TRBJ1-5	NA	CASTEAGGSSNQPQHF	TGTGCCAGTACTGAGGCGGGGGGCAGCAGCAATCAGCCCCAGCATTTT
TRBV11-2	TRBJ2-1	TRBD2	CASSRLAASSYNEQFF	TGTGCCAGCAGTCGACTAGCCGCCAGCTCCTACAATGAGCAGTTCTTC
TRBV3-1/TRBV3-2	TRBJ2-1	NA	CASSQDLQGPSNEQFF	TGTGCCAGCAGCCAAGATCTACAGGGCCCGTCCAATGAGCAGTTCTTC
TRBV7-9	TRBJ1-3	NA	CASSLRTSSGNTIYF	TGTGCCAGCAGCTTAAGGACGAGCTCTGGAAACACCATATATTTT
TRBV5-4	TRBJ2-3	NA	CASSYPQGFTTDTQYF	TGTGCCAGCAGTTACCCACAGGGATTTACCACAGATACGCAGTATTTT
TRBV5-1	TRBJ2-2	NA	CASSPEAFSTGELFF	TGCGCCAGCAGCCCGGAGGCCTTTTCCACCGGGGAGCTGTTTTTT
TRBV11-3	TRBJ2-1	TRBD2	CASSLGGAYNEQFF	TGTGCCAGCAGCCTGGGGGGGGCCTACAATGAGCAGTTCTTC
TRBV7-9	TRBJ2-7	NA	CASSSRDGAYEQYF	TGTGCCAGCAGCTCGAGGGACGGTGCCTACGAGCAGTACTTC
TRBV29-1	TRBJ1-1	NA	CSVAGAVTEAFF	TGCAGCGTTGCAGGGGCGGTCACTGAAGCTTTCTTT
TRBV11-2	TRBJ2-3	NA	CASSRTAGAENTQYF	TGTGCCAGCAGCCGGACCGCGGGGGCCGAAAATACGCAGTATTTT
TRBV5-4	TRBJ1-4	NA	CASSGQTTNEKLFF	TGTGCCAGCAGCGGACAGACAACTAATGAAAAACTGTTTTTT
TRBV6-5	TRBJ1-2	TRBD1	CASSYVGRGEYGYTF	TGTGCCAGCAGTTACGTCGGCAGGGGGGAATATGGCTACACCTTC
TRBV7-3	TRBJ2-1	NA	CASSNPYSEQFF	TGTGCCAGCAGCAACCCTTACAGTGAGCAGTTCTTC
TRBV5-5	TRBJ1-1	NA	CASSLGQANTEAFF	TGTGCCAGCAGCTTGGGACAGGCGAACACTGAAGCTTTCTTT
TRBV11-3	TRBJ2-5	NA	CASSFLDQETQYF	TGTGCCAGCAGCTTCTTAGACCAAGAGACCCAGTACTTC
TRBV25-1	TRBJ1-2	TRBD1	CASSPTGGWYGYTF	TGTGCCAGCAGCCCGACAGGGGGCTGGTATGGCTACACCTTC
TRBV7-9	TRBJ2-2	NA	CASSLARTGELFF	TGTGCCAGCAGCTTAGCTAGAACCGGGGAGCTGTTTTTT
TRBV19	TRBJ2-1	NA	CASSIPGRSYNEQFF	TGTGCCAGTAGTATACCGGGGAGGTCCTACAATGAGCAGTTCTTC
TRBV19	TRBJ1-1	NA	CASKGGFWTEAFF	TGTGCCAGTAAAGGGGGATTTTGGACTGAAGCTTTCTTT